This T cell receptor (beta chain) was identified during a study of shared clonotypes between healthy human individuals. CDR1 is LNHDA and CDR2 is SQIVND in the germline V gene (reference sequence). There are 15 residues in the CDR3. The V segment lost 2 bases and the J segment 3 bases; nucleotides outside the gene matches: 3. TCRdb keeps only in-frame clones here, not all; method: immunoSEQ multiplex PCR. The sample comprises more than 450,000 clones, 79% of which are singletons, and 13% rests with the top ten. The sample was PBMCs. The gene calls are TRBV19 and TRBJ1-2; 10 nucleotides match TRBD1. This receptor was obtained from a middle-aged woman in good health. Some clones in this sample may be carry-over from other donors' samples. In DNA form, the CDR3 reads TGTGCCAGTAGTATATCGACAGGGGGCGACTATGGCTACACCTTC. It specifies CASSISTGGDYGYTF.